The 18 T cell receptor beta chains given below trace back to one sample, sequenced in a study of CD8+ T cells in alopecia areata. Extraction of RNA preceded its reverse transcription into cDNA, which served as the sequencing template. The protocol was immunoSEQ multiplex PCR, while the TCRdb copy is restricted to in-frame clones and leaves out a portion. The sample consists of under 85,000 clones, approximately 45% of them appearing once. The sequencing used CD8+ T cells sorted from blood, collected at week 0. Receptor source: a human donor with alopecia areata.

This clone occurred a few times. The chain joins TRBV25-1 to TRBJ2-1; D is undetermined. V lost 8 bases and J lost 7, with 12 bases in between. CDR1 MGHDK and CDR2 SYGVNS come from the germline V gene. CDR3 size: 12 residues. In DNA, the CDR3 is TGTGCCAGCGGACGTAGGCGGAATGAGCAGTTCTTC. Protein product: CASGRRRNEQFF. The whole variable domain, filled in from reference TRBV25-1 and TRBJ2-1, reads EADIYQTPRYLVIGTGKKITLECSQTMGHDKMYWYQQDPGMELHLIHYSYGVNSTEKGDLSSESTVSRIRTEHFPLTLESARPSHTSQYLCASGRRRNEQFFGPGTRLTVL.

The chain carries TRBV27 and TRBJ2-7, with unresolved D. Germline loops: CDR1 MNHEY, CDR2 SMNVEV (reference sequence). Trimming removed 4 bases at V and 1 base at J, with 11 bases between. The CDR3 covers 14 residues. CDR3 sequence (DNA): TGTGCCAGCAGTTGGGGAACTGGATCCTACGAGCAGTACTTC. Protein sequence: CASSWGTGSYEQYF.

The chain combines TRBV30 with TRBJ1-5; tentatively, D is TRBD1 (5 bases). Trimming stripped 0 bases from V and 2 bases from J, with 11 bases between. Germline V gene data show CDR1 as GTSNPN and CDR2 as SVGIG (reference sequence). The CDR3 is made up of 15 amino acids. The CDR3 protein is CAWSVRRAGNQPQHF. The DNA of the CDR3 is TGTGCCTGGAGTGTACGCAGGGCAGGCAATCAGCCCCAGCATTTT.

There are a few counts of this clone. The chain combines TRBV19 with TRBJ2-1; 8 bases map to TRBD2. The CDR3 extends over 14 amino acids. Germline CDR1 reads LNHDA; CDR2 reads SQIVND (reference sequence). V shed 10 bases, J shed 0 bases, and the junction held 5 bases outside the gene matches. This CDR3 is CATGGGPSYNEQFF. As DNA, the CDR3 is TGTGCCACCGGGGGGGGGCCCTCCTACAATGAGCAGTTCTTC. Supplemented by reference TRBV19 and TRBJ2-1, the full variable domain reads DGGITQSPKYLFRKEGQNVTLSCEQNLNHDAMYWYRQDPGQGLRLIYYSQIVNDFQKGDIAEGYSVSREKKESFPLTVTSAQKNPTAFYLCATGGGPSYNEQFFGPGTRLTVL.

The chain links TRBV23-1 to TRBJ2-1; D unclear. TRBV23-1 is annotated as an ORF whose role is uncertain. The V gene lost 3 bases and the J gene lost 2 bases, with 14 bases spanning the gap. The CDR3 sequence is 16 residues long. In nucleotides, the CDR3 is TGCGCCAGCAGTCAGATAAACAGCAACACCTACAATGAGCAGTTCTTC. This codes for CASSQINSNTYNEQFF.

The rearrangement joins TRBV30 to TRBJ1-1; no firm D call. This CDR3 spans 13 amino acids. Trimming pared 3 bases from V and 5 bases from J, leaving 13 bases between. In germline, CDR1 is GTSNPN, CDR2 SVGIG (reference sequence). The CDR3 region is CAWSVAVKTEAFF. CDR3 nucleotide sequence: TGTGCCTGGAGCGTGGCGGTCAAAACTGAAGCTTTCTTT.

The chain is built from TRBV30 and TRBJ2-1; D is ambiguous. Germline V gene data show CDR1 as GTSNPN and CDR2 as SVGIG (reference sequence). Trimming cost V 0 bases and J 4 bases, with 7 bases left between them. The CDR3 sequence is 13 residues long. The CDR3 here is CAWSVDGYNEQFF. In DNA form, the CDR3 reads TGTGCCTGGAGTGTAGATGGGTACAATGAGCAGTTCTTC.

The V and J genes are TRBV9 and TRBJ2-1, with 11 bases identical to TRBD2. V trimming: 4 bases; J trimming: 7 bases; junction bases outside the gene matches: 4. There are 14 residues in the CDR3. Germline CDR1 and CDR2: SGDLS and YYNGEE. The CDR3 sequence: CASSIGTSGNEQFF. DNA of the CDR3: TGTGCCAGCAGCATTGGGACTAGCGGTAATGAGCAGTTCTTC.

This clone was found many times. The J gene is TRBJ2-2, the V gene TRBV4-2; 10 nucleotides align to TRBD2. V lost 6 bases and J lost 3; bases outside the gene matches: 4. This CDR3 has 15 residues. Looked up from germline, CDR1 is LGHNA and CDR2 is YNFKEQ. CDR3 residues: CASRLGTSDTGELFF. CDR3 bases: TGTGCCAGCAGACTAGGGACTAGCGACACCGGGGAGCTGTTTTTT.

The V call is TRBV15, the J call TRBJ1-4; unclear D gene. The CDR3 has 14 amino acids. CDR1 is LNHNV and CDR2 is YYDKDF in the germline V gene (reference sequence). Trimming took 3 bases from V and 2 from J, leaving 7 bases between them. As DNA, the CDR3 is TGTGCCACCAGCAGCGCCTCCACTAATGAAAAACTGTTTTTT. This codes for CATSSASTNEKLFF.

The sample holds a few counts of this clone. The chain combines TRBV14 with TRBJ2-7; maybe TRBD1 (6 bases). CDR1 is SGHDN, CDR2 FVKESK, per germline. The CDR3 loop spans 13 amino acids. Trimming removed 3 bases from V and 2 bases from J, with 8 bases in between. CDR3 nucleotide sequence: TGTGCCAGCAGCCACCCAGGGGCCTACGAGCAGTACTTC. It translates to CASSHPGAYEQYF.

The chain combines TRBV11-2 with TRBJ2-2; D is undetermined. V lost 2 bases, J lost 7 bases, and 2 bases lay in between. The CDR3 extends over 11 amino acids. Germline CDR1 SGHAT, CDR2 FQNNGV. The CDR3 reads CASSLSGELFF. The DNA of the CDR3 is TGTGCCAGCAGCTTAAGCGGGGAGCTGTTTTTT.

V and J are TRBV6-1 and TRBJ1-2, with TRBD1 identical over 7 bases. J lost 1 base, V lost 4 bases, and 3 bases had no gene match. CDR3 size: 14 residues. Germline loops: CDR1 MNHNS, CDR2 SASEGT. As DNA, the CDR3 is TGTGCCAGCAGTGGGACAGGCGTTAACTATGGCTACACCTTC. Its translation is CASSGTGVNYGYTF.

V is TRBV7-9 and J is TRBJ2-1; D is uncertain. The V and J ends lost 6 bases and 8 bases respectively, with 11 bases between them. The CDR3 sequence is 12 residues long. CDR1 is SEHNR and CDR2 is FQNEAQ in the germline V gene (reference sequence). The CDR3 coding sequence is TGTGCCAGCAGGGTGCTTGTATATGAGCAGTTCTTC. Translating it yields CASRVLVYEQFF.

V usage is TRBV7-3 and J usage is TRBJ2-7, with 7 bases identical to TRBD1. The CDR3 totals 13 residues. CDR1 and CDR2 from the germline V gene are SGHTA and FQGTGA. The ends lost 3 bases at V and 4 bases at J; junction bases unmatched: 3. The CDR3 protein is CASSFSRGYEQYF. In DNA, the CDR3 is TGTGCCAGCAGCTTTTCCAGGGGGTACGAGCAGTACTTC.

This clone appeared a few times. The CDR3 nucleotides are TGTGCCTGTAGACAGACTAACTATGGCTACACCTTC. This translates into CACRQTNYGYTF. The chain employs TRBV30 and TRBJ1-2; D perhaps matches TRBD1 (5 bases). The CDR3 is made up of 12 amino acids. Germline V lookup: CDR1 GTSNPN, CDR2 SVGIG (reference sequence). V was clipped by 6 bases and J by 0 bases, with 8 bases between them.

In its sample, this clone was seen a few times. J is TRBJ2-2 and V is TRBV19; no definite D call. The CDR3 loop spans 17 amino acids. Germline V gene data show CDR1 as LNHDA and CDR2 as SQIVND (reference sequence). V shed 3 bases and J shed 0 bases, with 14 bases lying between them. The chain's CDR3 is CASSIITPDANTGELFF. CDR3 coding DNA: TGTGCCAGTAGTATCATCACCCCTGACGCGAACACCGGGGAGCTGTTTTTT.

This CDR3 is CATSRDGRDAFF. The CDR3 nucleotides read TGTGCCACCAGCAGAGATGGCAGGGACGCTTTCTTT. This chain connects TRBV15 to TRBJ1-1; weak D call: TRBD1 (5 bases). The CDR3 consists of 12 residues. Germline CDR1 is LNHNV and CDR2 is YYDKDF (reference sequence). Trimming removed 0 bases at V and 11 bases at J, with 10 bases between. The entire variable domain, with the rest obtained from reference TRBV15 and TRBJ1-1, is as follows: DAMVIQNPRYQVTQFGKPVTLSCSQTLNHNVMYWYQQKSSQAPKLLFHYYDKDFNNEADTPDNFQSRRPNTSFCFLDIRSPGLGDTAMYLCATSRDGRDAFFGQGTRLTVV.